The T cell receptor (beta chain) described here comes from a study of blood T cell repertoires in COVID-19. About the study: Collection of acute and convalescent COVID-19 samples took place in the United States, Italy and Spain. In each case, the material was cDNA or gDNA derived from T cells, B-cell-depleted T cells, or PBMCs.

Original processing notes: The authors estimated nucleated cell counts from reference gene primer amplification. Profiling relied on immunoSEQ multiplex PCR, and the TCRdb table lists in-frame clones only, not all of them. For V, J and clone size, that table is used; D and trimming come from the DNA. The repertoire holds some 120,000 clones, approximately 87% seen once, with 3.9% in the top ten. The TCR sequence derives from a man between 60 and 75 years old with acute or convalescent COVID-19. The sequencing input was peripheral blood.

CDR3 in amino acids: CASSPAGLSNQPQHF. The CDR3 region has the DNA TGTGCCAGCAGTCCCGCGGGACTCTCTAATCAGCCCCAGCATTTT. The chain is built from TRBV6-5 and TRBJ1-5; the D gene is possibly TRBD1 (5 bases). Germline CDR1 reads MNHEY; CDR2 reads SVGAGI. The length of the CDR3 is 15 residues. Trimming took 5 bases from V and 4 from J, leaving 15 bases between them.